This T cell receptor beta chain was identified in a study of neoadjuvant anti-PD-1 for oral cavity cancer. The repertoire was sequenced with immunoSEQ multiplex PCR; TCRdb's copy has only in-frame clones and lacks some. The sample records approximately 9,500 clones, 75% to 85% being singletons. The time point here: after neoadjuvant nivolumab, at surgical resection. The patients had HPV-negative, locally advanced oral cavity squamous cell carcinoma. Trimming cost V 4 bases and J 2 bases; bases outside gene matches: 4. This CDR3 has 14 amino acids. Germline V gene lookup returns CDR1 SQVTM and CDR2 ANQGSEA.

This specimen was PBMCs, taken after nivolumab (anti-PD-1) treatment. The TCR was taken from a person aged 35 to 85 with oral cavity squamous cell carcinoma. This chain connects TRBV29-1 to TRBJ2-1, with 8 bases that match TRBD2. CDR3 residues: CSVVGGGPYNEQFF. Here the CDR3 DNA reads TGCAGCGTTGTAGGCGGGGGGCCCTACAATGAGCAGTTCTTC.